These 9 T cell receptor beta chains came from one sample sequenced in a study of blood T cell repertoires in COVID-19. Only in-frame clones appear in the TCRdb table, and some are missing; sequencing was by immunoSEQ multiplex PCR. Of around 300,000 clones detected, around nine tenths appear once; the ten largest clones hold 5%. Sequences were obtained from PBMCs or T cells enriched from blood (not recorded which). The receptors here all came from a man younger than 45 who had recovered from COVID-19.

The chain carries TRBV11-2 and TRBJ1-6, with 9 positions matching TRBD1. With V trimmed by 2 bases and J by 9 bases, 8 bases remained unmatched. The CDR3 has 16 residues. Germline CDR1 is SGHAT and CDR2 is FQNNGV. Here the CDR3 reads CASSLKTGGIGSPLHF. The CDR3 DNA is TGTGCCAGCAGCTTAAAGACAGGGGGTATAGGTTCACCCCTCCACTTT. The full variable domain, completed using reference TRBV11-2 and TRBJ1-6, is EAGVAQSPRYKIIEKRQSVAFWCNPISGHATLYWYQQILGQGPKLLIQFQNNGVVDDSQLPKDRFSAERLKGVDSTLKIQPAKLEDSAVYLCASSLKTGGIGSPLHFGNGTRLTVT.

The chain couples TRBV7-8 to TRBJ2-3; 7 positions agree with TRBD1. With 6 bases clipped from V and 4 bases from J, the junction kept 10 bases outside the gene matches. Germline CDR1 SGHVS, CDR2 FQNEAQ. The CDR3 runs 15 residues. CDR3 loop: CASRLLRGRSDTQYF. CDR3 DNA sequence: TGTGCCAGCAGGCTCTTAAGGGGGCGGTCAGATACGCAGTATTTT. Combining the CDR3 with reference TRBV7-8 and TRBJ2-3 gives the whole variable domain GAGVSQSPRYKVAKRGQDVALRCDPISGHVSLFWYQQALGQGPEFLTYFQNEAQLDKSGLPSDRFFAERPEGSVSTLKIQRTQQEDSAVYLCASRLLRGRSDTQYFGPGTRLTVL.

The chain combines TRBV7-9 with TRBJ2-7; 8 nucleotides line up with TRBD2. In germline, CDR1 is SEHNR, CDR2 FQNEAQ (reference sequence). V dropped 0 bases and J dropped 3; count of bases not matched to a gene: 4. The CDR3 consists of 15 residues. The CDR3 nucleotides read TGTGCCAGCAGCTTAGCGGGACTAGTTGGCTACGAGCAGTACTTC. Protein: CASSLAGLVGYEQYF.

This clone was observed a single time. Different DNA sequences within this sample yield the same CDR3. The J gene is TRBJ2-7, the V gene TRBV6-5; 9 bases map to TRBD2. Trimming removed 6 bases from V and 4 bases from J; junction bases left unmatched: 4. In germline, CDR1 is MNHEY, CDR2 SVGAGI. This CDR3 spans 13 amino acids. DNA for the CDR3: TGTGCCAGCAGCCGCGGGGGGGCATACGAGCAGTACTTC. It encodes CASSRGGAYEQYF.

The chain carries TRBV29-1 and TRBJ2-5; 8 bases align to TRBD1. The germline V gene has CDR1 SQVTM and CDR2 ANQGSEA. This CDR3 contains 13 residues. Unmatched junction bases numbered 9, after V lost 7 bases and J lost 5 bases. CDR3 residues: CSGRTGSGETQYF. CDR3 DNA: TGCAGCGGAAGGACAGGGTCTGGGGAGACCCAGTACTTC.

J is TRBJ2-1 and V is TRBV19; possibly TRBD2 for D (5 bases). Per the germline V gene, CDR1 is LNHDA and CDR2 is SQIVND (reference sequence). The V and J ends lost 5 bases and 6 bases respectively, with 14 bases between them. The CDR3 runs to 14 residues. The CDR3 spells CASSPILRGNEQFF. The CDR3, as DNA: TGTGCCAGTAGTCCGATTCTCCGGGGCAATGAGCAGTTCTTC.

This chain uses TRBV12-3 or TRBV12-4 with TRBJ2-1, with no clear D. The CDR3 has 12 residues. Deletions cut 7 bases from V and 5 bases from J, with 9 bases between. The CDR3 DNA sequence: TGTGCCAGCACTTGGGCCAACAATGAGCAGTTCTTC. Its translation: CASTWANNEQFF.

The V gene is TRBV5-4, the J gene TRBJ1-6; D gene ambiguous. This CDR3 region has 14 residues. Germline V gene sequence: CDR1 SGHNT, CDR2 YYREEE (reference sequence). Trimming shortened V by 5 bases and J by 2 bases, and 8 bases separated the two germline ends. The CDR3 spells CASSVETYNSPLHF. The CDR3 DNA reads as TGTGCCAGCAGTGTAGAAACCTATAATTCACCCCTCCACTTT.

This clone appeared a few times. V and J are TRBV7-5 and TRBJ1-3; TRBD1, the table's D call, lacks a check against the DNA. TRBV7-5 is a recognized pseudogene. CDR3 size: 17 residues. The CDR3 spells CVRATHRTDSSGNTIYF. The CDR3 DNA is TGTGTCAGAGCTACCCATCGGACAGATTCCTCTGGAAACACCATATATTTT.